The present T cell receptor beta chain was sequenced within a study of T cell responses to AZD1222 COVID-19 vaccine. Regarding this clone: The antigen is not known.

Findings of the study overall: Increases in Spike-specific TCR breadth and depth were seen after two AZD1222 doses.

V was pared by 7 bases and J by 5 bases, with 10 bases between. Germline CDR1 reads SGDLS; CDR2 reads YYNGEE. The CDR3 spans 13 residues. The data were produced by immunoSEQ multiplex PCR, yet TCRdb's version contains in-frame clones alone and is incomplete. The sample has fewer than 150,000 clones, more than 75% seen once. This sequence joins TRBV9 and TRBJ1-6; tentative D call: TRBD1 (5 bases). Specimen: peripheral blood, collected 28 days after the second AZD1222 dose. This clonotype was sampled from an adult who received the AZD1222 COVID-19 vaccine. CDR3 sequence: CASATAHNSPLHF. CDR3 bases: TGTGCCAGCGCGACAGCGCATAATTCACCCCTCCACTTT.